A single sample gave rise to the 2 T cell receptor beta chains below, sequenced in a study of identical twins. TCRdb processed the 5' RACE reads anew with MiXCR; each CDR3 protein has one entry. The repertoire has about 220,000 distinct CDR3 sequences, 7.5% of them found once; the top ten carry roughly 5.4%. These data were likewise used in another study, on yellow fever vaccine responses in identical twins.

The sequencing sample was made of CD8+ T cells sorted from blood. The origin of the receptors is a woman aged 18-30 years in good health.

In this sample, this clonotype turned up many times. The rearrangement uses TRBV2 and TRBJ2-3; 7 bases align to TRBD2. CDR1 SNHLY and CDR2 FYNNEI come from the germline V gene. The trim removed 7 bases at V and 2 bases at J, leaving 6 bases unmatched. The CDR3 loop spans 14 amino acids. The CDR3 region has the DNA TGTGCCAGCATCGCAGCGGGGTACACAGATACGCAGTATTTT. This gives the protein CASIAAGYTDTQYF.

CDR3 sequence: CASLTNRGRTEAFF. CDR3 DNA sequence: TGTGCCAGCCTAACCAACAGGGGTAGGACTGAAGCTTTCTTT. This chain joins TRBV12-3 or TRBV12-4 and TRBJ1-1; TRBD1 matches 7 bases. The CDR3 length is 14 residues. The V segment lost 8 bases and the J segment 5 bases; nucleotides outside the gene matches: 11.